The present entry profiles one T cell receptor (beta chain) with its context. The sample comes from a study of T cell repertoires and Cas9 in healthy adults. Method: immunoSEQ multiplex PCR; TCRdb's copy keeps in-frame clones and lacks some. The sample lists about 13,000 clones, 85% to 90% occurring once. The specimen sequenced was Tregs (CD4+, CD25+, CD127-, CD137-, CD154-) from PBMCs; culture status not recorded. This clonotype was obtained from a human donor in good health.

The CDR3 is CASRSDLNYGYTF. The CDR3 DNA is TGTGCCAGCAGATCGGACTTAAACTATGGCTACACCTTC. V gene TRBV2 combines with J gene TRBJ1-2; D is uncertain. The CDR3 contains 13 residues. V lost 6 bases and J lost 2, with 10 bases in between. Germline V gives CDR1 SNHLY, CDR2 FYNNEI.